The next 26 T cell receptor beta chains were all read from a single sample in a study of T cell responses to AZD1222 COVID-19 vaccine. TCRdb's table, derived via immunoSEQ multiplex PCR, lists solely in-frame clones and lacks some. Among about 69,000 clones listed, around four fifths were seen once. The specimen comprised peripheral blood, sampled 28 days after the second AZD1222 dose. The receptors shown here come from an adult who received the AZD1222 COVID-19 vaccine.

The chain joins TRBV11-2 to TRBJ2-7; D tentatively reads TRBD1 or TRBD2 (5 bases each). This CDR3 spans 14 amino acids. In germline, CDR1 is SGHAT, CDR2 FQNNGV. V was shortened by 1 base and J by 2 bases, with 9 bases between the two germline ends. The CDR3 sequence: CASSLGDRAYEQYF. CDR3 bases: TGTGCCAGCAGCTTAGGGGACCGAGCCTACGAGCAGTACTTC.

This clone is a singleton in its sample. J is TRBJ2-3 and V is TRBV4-2; 13 bases fit TRBD2. Unmatched junction bases numbered 8, after V lost 4 bases and J lost 4 bases. Germline V gene data show CDR1 as LGHNA and CDR2 as YNFKEQ. The CDR3 loop spans 17 amino acids. The CDR3 protein is CASSPGLAGRSSDTQYF. The CDR3 region has the DNA TGTGCCAGCAGCCCGGGACTAGCGGGACGTTCCTCAGATACGCAGTATTTT.

CDR3 DNA: TGTGCCAGCAGTTATTCCCTGACACAGGGCCTTAAGGAGCAGTACTTC. Residues: CASSYSLTQGLKEQYF. The chain uses TRBV6-5 and TRBJ2-7, with D perhaps matching TRBD1 (6 bases). The CDR3 consists of 16 residues. The V end was cut by 3 bases, the J end by 7 bases, with 22 bases between. From germline, CDR1 is MNHEY and CDR2 SVGAGI.

V is TRBV10-3 and J is TRBJ2-7; a possible D gene is TRBD1 (6 bases). The CDR3 is 15 amino acids. Trimming pared 6 bases from V and 4 bases from J, leaving 19 bases between. The germline CDR1 and CDR2 sequences are ENHRY and SYGVKD. CDR3 loop: CAISAGQKLDYEQYF. CDR3 coding DNA: TGTGCCATCAGCGCCGGACAGAAGCTCGATTACGAGCAGTACTTC.

The chain is built from TRBV5-1 and TRBJ1-5; possibly TRBD1 for D (5 bases). This CDR3 spans 15 amino acids. Trimming stripped 0 bases from V and 4 bases from J, with 11 bases between. CDR1 is SGHRS, CDR2 YFSETQ, per germline. CDR3 amino acids: CASSLDGTENQPQHF. The CDR3 DNA follows: TGCGCCAGCAGCTTGGACGGGACGGAAAATCAGCCCCAGCATTTT.

The chain uses TRBV9 and TRBJ2-2; D remains unclear. V was clipped by 3 bases and J by 6 bases, with 6 bases between them. Germline values: CDR1 SGDLS, CDR2 YYNGEE. The CDR3 has 12 amino acids. The CDR3 DNA reads as TGTGCCAGCAGCGGTGAGTCCGGGGAGCTGTTTTTT. It encodes CASSGESGELFF.

The V call is TRBV27, the J call TRBJ1-3; tentatively, D is TRBD1 (6 bases). This CDR3 has 16 amino acids. Trimming stripped 8 bases from V and 4 bases from J, with 21 bases between. CDR1 and CDR2 (germline): MNHEY, SMNVEV (reference sequence). As DNA, the CDR3 is TGTGCCAGCGGGACATACAGGGAGGGAAGGGGAAACACCATATATTTT. Translation: CASGTYREGRGNTIYF.

This clone has only a few counts. In nucleotides, the CDR3 is TGCGCCAGCAGCTCTACGGGACAGGGACCCGAGCAGTACTTC. Translating gives CASSSTGQGPEQYF. V gene TRBV5-1 combines with J gene TRBJ2-7; 9 nucleotides align to TRBD1. The germline CDR1 and CDR2 sequences are SGHRS and YFSETQ. Trimming took 3 bases from V and 6 from J; bases not matched to a gene: 7. CDR3 length: 14 amino acids.

This chain uses TRBV11-3 with TRBJ2-5; a possible D gene is TRBD1 (6 bases). V lost 5 bases and J lost 4, with 20 bases in between. Germline lookup yields CDR1 SGHNT and CDR2 YENEEA. The CDR3 totals 16 residues. This CDR3 reads CASSTGHGVRAETQYF. The CDR3, as DNA: TGTGCCAGCAGCACGGGACACGGGGTTCGTGCAGAGACCCAGTACTTC.

The rearrangement joins TRBV7-2 to TRBJ1-1; D might be TRBD1 (5 bases). The CDR3 contains 13 residues. Germline V gene lookup returns CDR1 SGHTA and CDR2 FQGNSA. Trimming left V 3 bases short and J 0 bases short, with 5 bases between. CDR3 nucleotide sequence: TGTGCCAGCAGCTTGGACATGAACACTGAAGCTTTCTTT. This gives the protein CASSLDMNTEAFF.

The V gene is TRBV27, the J gene TRBJ1-6; D unclear. Trimming shortened V by 7 bases and J by 0 bases, and 16 bases separated the two germline ends. The CDR3 is 17 amino acids. Germline loops: CDR1 MNHEY, CDR2 SMNVEV (reference sequence). The CDR3 is CASTGRSPSSYNSPLHF. DNA for the CDR3: TGTGCCAGCACGGGCAGGTCCCCGAGCTCCTATAATTCACCCCTCCACTTT.

This clone turned up a few times. The rearrangement uses TRBV27 and TRBJ1-6; 7 nucleotides match TRBD1. The CDR3 length is 14 residues. The germline V gene has CDR1 MNHEY and CDR2 SMNVEV (reference sequence). J was trimmed by 10 bases and V by 0 bases; bases with no gene match: 3. The CDR3 sequence is CASSLSTGNSPLHF. CDR3 nucleotide sequence: TGTGCCAGCAGTTTATCGACAGGGAACTCACCCCTCCACTTT.

The V call is TRBV13, the J call TRBJ2-3; 7 bases are a match to TRBD1. The CDR3 length is 14 residues. Germline assignment: CDR1 PRHDT and CDR2 FYEKMQ (reference sequence). V was clipped by 0 bases and J by 6 bases; unmatched bases: 3. DNA of the CDR3: TGTGCCAGCAGCTTAGGCAGGGGGTATGATACGCAGTATTTT. This sequence encodes CASSLGRGYDTQYF. The full variable domain, rest sourced from reference TRBV13 and TRBJ2-3, is AAGVIQSPRHLIKEKRETATLKCYPIPRHDTVYWYQQGPGQDPQFLISFYEKMQSDKGSIPDRFSAQQFSDYHSELNMSSLELGDSALYFCASSLGRGYDTQYFGPGTRLTVL.

The chain employs TRBV2 and TRBJ2-5, with 9 bases identical to TRBD2. The V gene end was trimmed by 6 bases and the J gene end by 4 bases; junction bases not matched to a gene: 3. From germline, CDR1 is SNHLY and CDR2 FYNNEI. There are 13 residues in the CDR3. In nucleotides, the CDR3 is TGTGCCAGCAGATCAGCGGGGGGAGAGACCCAGTACTTC. Translation: CASRSAGGETQYF.

The rearrangement joins TRBV4-1 to TRBJ1-1; D unclear. The CDR3 loop spans 12 amino acids. Germline CDR1 MGHRA, CDR2 YSYEKL. V gave up 5 bases and J gave up 3 bases, with 7 bases separating them. The CDR3 bases are TGCGCCAGCAGCGATGTCTACACTGAAGCTTTCTTT. Its protein is CASSDVYTEAFF.

The rearrangement uses TRBV5-1 and TRBJ2-7; TRBD2 aligns across 12 bases. Per the germline V gene, CDR1 is SGHRS and CDR2 is YFSETQ. The CDR3 has 14 amino acids. Germline trimming cut 3 bases from V and 9 bases from J; bases unmatched to any gene: 7. The CDR3 region has the DNA TGCGCCAGCAGCTCGGACCCGGGACTAGCGGGGCAGTACTTC. This translates into CASSSDPGLAGQYF.

This chain connects TRBV5-1 to TRBJ2-2; no firm D call. Trimming stripped 0 bases from V and 1 base from J, with 4 bases between. CDR3 size: 14 residues. Germline V CDR1 and CDR2: SGHRS, YFSETQ. CDR3 bases: TGCGCCAGCAGCTTGGGCAGGAACACCGGGGAGCTGTTTTTT. This sequence encodes CASSLGRNTGELFF.

The genes are TRBV24-1 and TRBJ2-5, with TRBD1 identical over 7 bases. The CDR3 loop spans 15 amino acids. The germline CDR1 and CDR2 sequences are KGHDR and SFDVKD. J was trimmed by 2 bases and V by 2 bases; bases with no gene match: 4. CDR3 in DNA: TGTGCCACCAGTGATTCTAGGGGGCCACAAGAGACCCAGTACTTC. Its protein is CATSDSRGPQETQYF.

The chain joins TRBV4-1 to TRBJ2-3; 7 bases fit TRBD2. Germline lookup yields CDR1 MGHRA and CDR2 YSYEKL. The CDR3 contains 16 residues. V lost 1 base and J lost 0; bases outside the gene matches: 4. CDR3 protein: CASSQGAGVSTDTQYF. In DNA form, the CDR3 reads TGCGCCAGCAGCCAAGGGGCGGGAGTTAGCACAGATACGCAGTATTTT.

This clone came up once. In DNA, the CDR3 is TGTGCCGGTAGCGGGGGGCAACAAGAGACCCAGTACTTC. Amino acid sequence: CAGSGGQQETQYF. V gene TRBV12-3 or TRBV12-4 combines with J gene TRBJ2-5, with 10 nucleotides matching TRBD2. Trimming cost V 11 bases and J 2 bases; bases outside gene matches: 5. The CDR3 spans 13 residues.

The chain recombines TRBV25-1 with TRBJ1-3; D gene unclear. In germline, CDR1 is MGHDK, CDR2 SYGVNS. The CDR3 has 14 amino acids. V was cut by 4 bases and J by 7 bases, with 14 bases left in between. Written as DNA, the CDR3 is TGTGCCAGCAGTGGGGCCCCGGTGAGGAACACCATATATTTT. Its translation is CASSGAPVRNTIYF.

The chain uses TRBV19 and TRBJ1-5; 7 bases are shared with TRBD1. Germline CDR1 is LNHDA and CDR2 is SQIVND (reference sequence). Germline trimming cut 4 bases from V and 5 bases from J; bases unmatched to any gene: 5. The CDR3 has 14 amino acids. CDR3 nucleotide sequence: TGTGCCAGTAGTACCGGACAGGTCTATCAGCCCCAGCATTTT. This encodes CASSTGQVYQPQHF.

The J gene is TRBJ2-2, the V gene TRBV5-1, with a tentative D call TRBD1 (5 bases). The V end lost 0 bases, the J end lost 5 bases, and 11 bases lay between the germline ends. The germline gives CDR1 SGHRS, CDR2 YFSETQ. This CDR3 region has 15 residues. The CDR3 DNA reads as TGCGCCAGCAGCTTGGAGTTAGCAGGGACCGGGGAGCTGTTTTTT. Amino acid sequence: CASSLELAGTGELFF.

V usage is TRBV3-1 (or the pseudogene TRBV3-2) and J usage is TRBJ2-7, with unresolved D. There are 12 residues in the CDR3. Trimming removed 2 bases at V and 3 bases at J, with 5 bases between. CDR1 is LGHDT and CDR2 is YNNKEL in the germline V gene (reference sequence). The CDR3 sequence is CASSQPGYEQYF. The CDR3 region has the DNA TGTGCCAGCAGCCAACCGGGCTACGAGCAGTACTTC.

The chain links TRBV11-2 to TRBJ2-7; no clear D gene. Germline V gene sequence: CDR1 SGHAT, CDR2 FQNNGV. V lost 0 bases and J lost 2, with 8 bases in between. The CDR3 length is 14 residues. The chain's CDR3 is CASSLDLQAYEQYF. CDR3 DNA sequence: TGTGCCAGCAGCTTAGATCTCCAGGCCTACGAGCAGTACTTC.

The chain employs TRBV5-4 and TRBJ2-3; TRBD2 agrees at 8 bases. V was clipped by 4 bases and J by 1 base; unmatched bases: 11. CDR3 size: 17 residues. Germline CDR1 is SGHNT and CDR2 is YYREEE (reference sequence). CDR3 DNA: TGTGCCAGCAGCCCCGCCTCGGGGGGGCTTGGCACAGATACGCAGTATTTT. Translating it yields CASSPASGGLGTDTQYF. The complete variable domain, with remaining parts taken from reference TRBV5-4 and TRBJ2-3, reads ETGVTQSPTHLIKTRGQQVTLRCSSQSGHNTVSWYQQALGQGPQFIFQYYREEENGRGNFPPRFSGLQFPNYSSELNVNALELDDSALYLCASSPASGGLGTDTQYFGPGTRLTVL.